Below are 7 T cell receptor beta chains sequenced from a single sample in a study of shared clonotypes between healthy human individuals. Profiling relied on immunoSEQ multiplex PCR, and the TCRdb table lists in-frame clones only, not all of them. The sample consists of roughly 2.1 million clones, roughly 91% of them appearing once. CD45RO-negative, CCR7-selected cells formed the naive CD8 fraction, which excluded terminally differentiated effector memory CD45RA+ cells. The source material was naive CD8+ T cells from PBMCs. The receptors shown here come from a man aged 18-30 years in good health. Some clones in this sample may be carry-over from other donors' samples.

The chain couples TRBV7-8 to TRBJ2-1; 10 bases match TRBD2. The CDR3 is made up of 16 amino acids. Trimming removed 5 bases from V and 0 bases from J; junction bases left unmatched: 4. From germline, CDR1 is SGHVS and CDR2 FQNEAQ. Here the CDR3 reads CASSPGLASSYNEQFF. CDR3 DNA: TGTGCCAGCAGCCCGGGACTAGCGAGCTCCTACAATGAGCAGTTCTTC.

V and J are TRBV4-3 and TRBJ1-5; 7 bases align to TRBD1. Germline V gives CDR1 LGHNA, CDR2 YSLEER. J gave up 0 bases and V 2 bases, and 7 bases lay outside the gene matches. This CDR3 comprises 17 residues. CDR3 amino acids: CASSQLSGTDSNQPQHF. The DNA for the CDR3 is TGCGCCAGCAGCCAACTGTCGGGGACAGATAGCAATCAGCCCCAGCATTTT.

A single count supports this clone. The chain carries TRBV5-1 and TRBJ2-5, with 12 bases lining up with TRBD2. This CDR3 has 16 residues. The germline V gene has CDR1 SGHRS and CDR2 YFSETQ. The trim removed 7 bases at V and 4 bases at J, leaving 11 bases unmatched. CDR3 loop: CASSFGTSGPPETQYF. The CDR3 bases are TGCGCCAGCTCCTTCGGGACTAGCGGGCCGCCAGAGACCCAGTACTTC.

As concerns this clone: At the DNA level, this CDR3 is encoded by other sequences in the same sample as well. V and J are TRBV28 and TRBJ2-3; no definite D call. The V end was cut by 3 bases, the J end by 1 base, with 5 bases between. The germline V gene has CDR1 MDHEN and CDR2 SYDVKM. The CDR3 has 13 amino acids. The CDR3 reads CASSFRGTDTQYF. The CDR3 DNA follows: TGTGCCAGCAGTTTCCGAGGCACAGATACGCAGTATTTT.

With regard to this clone: Other DNA sequences in this sample translate to the same CDR3. CDR3 nucleotides: TGTGCCAGCAGTCTCCTCCCTGAAGCTTTCTTT. It codes for CASSLLPEAFF. V usage is TRBV7-9 and J usage is TRBJ1-1, with no clear D. The V end lost 6 bases, the J end lost 6 bases, and 8 bases lay between the germline ends. Germline values: CDR1 SEHNR, CDR2 FQNEAQ (reference sequence). The CDR3 is 11 amino acids.

This chain links TRBV6-1 with TRBJ2-7; D remains unclear. CDR3 size: 12 residues. The germline gives CDR1 MNHNS, CDR2 SASEGT. Deletions cut 6 bases from V and 2 bases from J, with 8 bases between. This CDR3 is CASRYLAYEQYF. The CDR3, as DNA: TGTGCCAGCAGGTACTTGGCCTACGAGCAGTACTTC.

The sample holds one count of this clone. The rearrangement joins TRBV19 to TRBJ1-1; tentative D call: TRBD1 (5 bases). The CDR3 is 13 amino acids. The germline gives CDR1 LNHDA, CDR2 SQIVND (reference sequence). V was clipped by 7 bases and J by 1 base, with 10 bases between them. The CDR3 DNA reads TGTGCCAGTAACGACAGACCGAACACTGAAGCTTTCTTT. Translated, it gives CASNDRPNTEAFF.